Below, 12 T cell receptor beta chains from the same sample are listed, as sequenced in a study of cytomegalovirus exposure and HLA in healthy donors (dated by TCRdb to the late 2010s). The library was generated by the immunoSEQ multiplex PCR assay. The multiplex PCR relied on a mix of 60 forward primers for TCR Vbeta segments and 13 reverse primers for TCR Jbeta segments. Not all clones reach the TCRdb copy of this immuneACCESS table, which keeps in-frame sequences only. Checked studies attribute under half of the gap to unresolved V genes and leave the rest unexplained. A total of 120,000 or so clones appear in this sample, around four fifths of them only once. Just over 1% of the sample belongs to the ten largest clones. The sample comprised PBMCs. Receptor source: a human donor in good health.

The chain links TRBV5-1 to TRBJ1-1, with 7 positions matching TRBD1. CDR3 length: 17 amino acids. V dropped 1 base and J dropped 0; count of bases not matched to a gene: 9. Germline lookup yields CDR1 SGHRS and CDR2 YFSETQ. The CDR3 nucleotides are TGCGCCAGCAGCTTGCCAACAGGGGCAGTAATGAACACTGAAGCTTTCTTT. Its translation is CASSLPTGAVMNTEAFF.

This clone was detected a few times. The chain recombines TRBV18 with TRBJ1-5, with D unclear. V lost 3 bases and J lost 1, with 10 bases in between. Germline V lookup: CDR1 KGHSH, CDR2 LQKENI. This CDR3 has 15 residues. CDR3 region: CASSPGGNSNQPQHF. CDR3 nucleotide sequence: TGTGCCAGCTCACCCGGAGGGAACAGCAATCAGCCCCAGCATTTT.

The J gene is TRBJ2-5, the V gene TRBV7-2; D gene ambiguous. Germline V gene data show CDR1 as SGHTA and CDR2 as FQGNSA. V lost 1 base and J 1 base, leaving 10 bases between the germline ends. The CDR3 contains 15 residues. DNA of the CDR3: TGTGCCAGCAGCTTAGGGGCCGTACCCCAAGAGACCCAGTACTTC. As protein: CASSLGAVPQETQYF.

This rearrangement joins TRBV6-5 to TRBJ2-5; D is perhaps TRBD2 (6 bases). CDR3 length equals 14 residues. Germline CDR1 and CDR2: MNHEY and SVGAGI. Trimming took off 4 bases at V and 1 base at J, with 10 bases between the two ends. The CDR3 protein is CASSLRDPQETQYF. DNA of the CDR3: TGTGCCAGCAGTTTGCGGGACCCCCAAGAGACCCAGTACTTC.

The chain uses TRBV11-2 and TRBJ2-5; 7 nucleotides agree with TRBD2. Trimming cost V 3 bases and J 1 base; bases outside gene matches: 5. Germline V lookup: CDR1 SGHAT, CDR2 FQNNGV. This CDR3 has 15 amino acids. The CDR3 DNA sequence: TGTGCCAGCAGCTTCGGCGGGGGAAGCCAAGAGACCCAGTACTTC. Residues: CASSFGGGSQETQYF.

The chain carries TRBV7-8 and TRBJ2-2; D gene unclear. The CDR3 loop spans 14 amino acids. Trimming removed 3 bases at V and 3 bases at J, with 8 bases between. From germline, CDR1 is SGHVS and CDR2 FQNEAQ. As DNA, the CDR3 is TGTGCCAGCAGCTTTCGACTTTACACCGGGGAGCTGTTTTTT. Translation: CASSFRLYTGELFF.

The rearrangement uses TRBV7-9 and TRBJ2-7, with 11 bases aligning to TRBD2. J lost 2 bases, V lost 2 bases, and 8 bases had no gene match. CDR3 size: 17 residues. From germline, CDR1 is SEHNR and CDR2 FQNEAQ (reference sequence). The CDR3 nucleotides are TGTGCCAGCAGCTTACCCCCGGGACTAGCGGCCCCCTACGAGCAGTACTTC. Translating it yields CASSLPPGLAAPYEQYF.

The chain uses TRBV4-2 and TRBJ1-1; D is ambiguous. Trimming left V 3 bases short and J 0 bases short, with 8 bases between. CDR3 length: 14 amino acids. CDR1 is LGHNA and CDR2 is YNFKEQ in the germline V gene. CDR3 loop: CASSHETVNTEAFF. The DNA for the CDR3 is TGTGCCAGCAGCCACGAAACGGTGAACACTGAAGCTTTCTTT.

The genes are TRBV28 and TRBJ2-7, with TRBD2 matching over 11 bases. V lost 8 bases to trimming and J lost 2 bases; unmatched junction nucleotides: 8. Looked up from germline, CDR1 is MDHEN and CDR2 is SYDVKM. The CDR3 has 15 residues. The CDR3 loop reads CASQPLAGDPYEQYF. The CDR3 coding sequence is TGTGCCAGCCAACCACTAGCGGGGGACCCCTACGAGCAGTACTTC.

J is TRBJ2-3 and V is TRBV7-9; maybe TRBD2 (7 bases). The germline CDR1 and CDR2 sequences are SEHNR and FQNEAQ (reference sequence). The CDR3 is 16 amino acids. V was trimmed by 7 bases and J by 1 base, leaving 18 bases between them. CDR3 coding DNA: TGTGCCAGCACCAACTACGGGGGGCGCGGCACAGATACGCAGTATTTT. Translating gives CASTNYGGRGTDTQYF.

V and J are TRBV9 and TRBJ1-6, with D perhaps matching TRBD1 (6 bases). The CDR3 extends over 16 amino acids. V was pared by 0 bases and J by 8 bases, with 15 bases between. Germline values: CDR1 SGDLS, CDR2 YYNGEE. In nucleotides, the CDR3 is TGTGCCAGCAGCGTAGATGTAGACAGGCCCGATTCACCCCTCCACTTT. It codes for CASSVDVDRPDSPLHF.

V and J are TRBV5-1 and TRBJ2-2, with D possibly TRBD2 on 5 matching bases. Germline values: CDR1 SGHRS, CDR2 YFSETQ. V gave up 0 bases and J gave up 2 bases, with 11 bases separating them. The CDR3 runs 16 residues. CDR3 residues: CASSLVASSNTGELFF. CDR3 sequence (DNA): TGCGCCAGCAGCTTGGTAGCTAGCAGTAACACCGGGGAGCTGTTTTTT.